The T cell receptor (beta chain) described here comes from a study of blood T cells in healthy people across ages (dated by TCRdb to the mid-2010s). Regarding the study in general: In model experiments, roughly one uniquely barcoded TCR beta cDNA molecule per two T cells was captured by template switching. The donors were split into four age groups: young (average about 15 years), middle-aged (roughly 39), aged (more than 60) and long-lived (approximately 80). For two donors (one aged 18 to 30 and one aged 80 or older), the study analyzed two additional independent replicas of 1 million unique cDNA reads from the same blood draw. To avoid experimental bias, donors of different ages were spread randomly across the sequencing lanes. Using deep sequencing normalized with unique cDNA molecular identifiers, the study measured how TCR beta repertoire diversity changes with age. Results the study describes overall, beyond this receptor: Because profiling used bulk unsorted PBMCs, naive and antigen-experienced compartments could not be compared conclusively. As age increased, observed TCR beta diversity per million T cells dropped in a roughly linear way, and a significant reduction was already evident by age 40. Because the CMV infection status of the donors was unknown, age-related changes in expanded clonotypes may potentially have been confounded. The long-lived group showed more naive CD4+ T cells, fewer expanded clones and increased TCR diversity than the aged group, suggesting age selection. Total diversity estimates from one million sequenced T cells were considered lower bounds and underestimates. A strong correlation was found between observed TCR beta diversity and the percentage of naive T cells measured by flow cytometry.

This clonotype was detected only a few times. Its cognate antigen has yet to be identified. No qualities accompany the bases; no much larger clone lies one base away. Donors were a few dozen systemically healthy Caucasian individuals from Russia aged roughly 6 to 100 years. Each donor gave about 9.7 milliliters of peripheral blood, drawn into EDTA-treated Vacutainer tubes. Ficoll-Paque density-gradient centrifugation was used to isolate PBMCs, with at least 6 million obtained per sample. Trizol reagent was used to extract total RNA from the PBMCs, yielding at least 5 micrograms per sample. For every donor, an aliquot of PBMCs went through flow cytometry to measure the percentages of naive CD45RAhigh/CD27high T cells. The library was prepared using 5' RACE. Sequencer: Illumina HiSeq 2500. A second PCR of roughly 6 to 12 cycles was run with a J-beta primer mix and a sample-barcoded 5' primer. Each TCR beta cDNA molecule received a unique molecular identifier from a template-switch 5' adaptor carrying 12 random nucleotides. At least 3 million CDR3-containing paired-end reads were obtained from each sample. The Mint cDNA synthesis kit, primed by a TRBC-specific oligonucleotide, was used to synthesize first-strand cDNA from all RNA. After uracil-DNA glycosylase treatment, a first 18-cycle PCR used universal primers M1SS and BC2_uni_R on all cDNA. As for the authors' bioinformatics: For normalization, 1 million high-quality reads were randomly selected from each sample, with every read carrying a distinct molecular identifier. Reads sharing molecular identifiers were discarded rather than binned into consensus sequences. CDR3 identification, clonotype clustering and error correction used MiTCR with a Q25 quality threshold and the strictest error-elimination algorithm. Lower-bound total TCR beta diversity was estimated with a nonparametric unseen species model using Euler transformation. TCRdb handled the public reads itself, with Q25 trimming in fastp and clone calling in MiXCR, and kept productive beta chains. Under each unique CDR3 protein, matching rows form one entry showing the most common genes and DNA. TCRdb's processing, not the authors', yielded these V and J calls. The sample has roughly 800,000 distinct CDR3 sequences on record, 55% to 70% of them singletons. Jointly, the top ten make up 20% to 25% of the sample.

V loses 3 bases, J loses 4 bases, and the germline ends lie 16 bases apart. The CDR3 has 16 amino acids, counting the end cysteine and phenylalanine. CDR3 DNA only is kept here, 48 bases in frame from base 1. From a lookup of the germline V gene, CDR1 and CDR2 are SGHRS and YFSETQ. Input material: blood. This receptor chain uses TRBV5-1 and TRBJ2-2, with an unclear D gene assignment. The sequence came from a man younger than 40 in good health. The base sequence is TGCGCCAGCAGCTCACCGGGCGGCTGGGGCACCGGGGAGCTGTTTTTT. Its protein product is CASSSPGGWGTGELFF.